Sequencing of this TCR beta chain was carried out in a study of shared clonotypes between healthy human individuals. This clone was counted once. Germline CDR1 and CDR2: SGHNT and YYREEE (reference sequence). Unmatched junction bases numbered 6, after V lost 3 bases and J lost 6 bases. The CDR3 has 15 residues. Sequencing used immunoSEQ multiplex PCR; TCRdb keeps in-frame clones, though not all of them. The sample yields about 380,000 clones, 90% to 98% seen once. V usage is TRBV5-4 and J usage is TRBJ2-2; 9 positions match TRBD2. The clonotype comes from a man younger than 40 in good health. The sequenced material came from memory CD8+ T cells sorted from blood. Subset indicated: CD45RO+ cells pooled with CCR7-negative TemRA cells. CDR3 DNA sequence: TGTGCCAGCAGCTCGGCTAGCGGGGTTCCCGGGGAGCTGTTTTTT. Translation: CASSSASGVPGELFF.